This TCR beta chain was observed in a study of T cells after yellow fever vaccination. About the study: Some fractions had low cell numbers, and these were prepared with SMART-Seq v4 Ultra Low Input. Study-level points and caveats: Boosting was followed by the reappearance of most primary-vaccination clones (about 97% CD4, about 88% CD8). Although most clonotypes did not, a small share appeared in both CD4 and CD8 compartments.

Points on this clonotype: Its antigen remains unidentified.

This CDR3 spans 15 amino acids. Trimming left V 0 bases short and J 4 bases short, with 12 bases between. Looked up from germline, CDR1 is SGHTA and CDR2 is FQGNSA. A 5'RACE template-switching step, the method used to make TCR cDNA, added a universal primer site and UMIs. TCRdb analysed the 5' RACE reads with MiXCR anew, one entry per CDR3 protein. This sample carries 50,000 or so distinct CDR3 sequences, 7.1% of them seen once, and the ten largest clones take 30% to 40%. This material consisted of CD8+ T cells sorted from PBMCs, taken on the day of the first yellow fever vaccination. This clonotype originated in a man between 18 and 29 years old who received the YFV17D yellow fever vaccine. This chain links TRBV7-2 with TRBJ2-5, with D maybe TRBD2 (5 bases). The CDR3 nucleotides read TGTGCCAGCAGCTTAGCGACCGGGGTAATAGAGACCCAGTACTTC. Protein product: CASSLATGVIETQYF.